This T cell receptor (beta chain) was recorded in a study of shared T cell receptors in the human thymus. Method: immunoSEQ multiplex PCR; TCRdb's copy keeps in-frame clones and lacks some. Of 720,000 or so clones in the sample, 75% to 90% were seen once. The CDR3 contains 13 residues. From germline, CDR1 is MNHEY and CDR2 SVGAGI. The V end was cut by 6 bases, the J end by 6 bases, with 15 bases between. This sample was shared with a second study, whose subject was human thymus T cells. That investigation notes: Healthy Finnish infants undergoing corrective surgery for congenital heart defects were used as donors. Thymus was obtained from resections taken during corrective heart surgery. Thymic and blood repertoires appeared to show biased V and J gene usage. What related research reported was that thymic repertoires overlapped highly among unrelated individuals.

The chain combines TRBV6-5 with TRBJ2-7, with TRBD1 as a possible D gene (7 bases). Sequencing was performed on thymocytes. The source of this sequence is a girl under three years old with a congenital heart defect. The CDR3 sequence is CASRGGQAREQYF. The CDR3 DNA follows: TGTGCCAGCAGGGGAGGACAGGCCCGCGAGCAGTACTTC.